These T cell receptor beta chains were read from a single sample in a study of T cell clones after liver transplantation. Repertoires were generated with immunoSEQ multiplex PCR, while TCRdb's copy carries only in-frame clones and drops some. The sample records 20,000 to 30,000 clones, more than 65% being singletons. The sequencing used CD4+ T cells from blood, collected before liver transplant. The receptors were gathered from a human donor who received a liver transplant. Each CDR3 is given with its conserved first and last residue. D genes are given only for firm matches. Rows give clone size only sometimes, using once, few, many, or a class for an expanded clone.

>TRBJ2-7|TRBV13|NA|NA
TGTGCCAGCAGCTCTTGGGCGGGAGAGCAGTACTTC
CASSSWAGEQYF
>TRBJ1-4|TRBV6-1|NA|NA
TGTGCCAGCGAGGAGGGGGGCCCTAATGAAAAACTGTTTTTT
CASEEGGPNEKLFF
>TRBJ1-5|TRBV30|NA|few
TGTGCCTGGGGCCAGGCGTTTAATCAGCCCCAGCATTTT
CAWGQAFNQPQHF
>TRBJ1-1|TRBV15|NA|NA
TGTGCCACCAGCAGGGACGGGACGGCTTTCTTT
CATSRDGTAFF
>TRBJ1-1|TRBV30|NA|NA
TGTGCCTGGAGTGGAGGCCAGCTAAGGCTAAACACTGAAGCTTTCTTT
CAWSGGQLRLNTEAFF
>TRBJ1-5|TRBV19|NA|NA
TGTGCCAGTAGGGACCAGGGCACCGGGCAGCCCCAGCATTTT
CASRDQGTGQPQHF
>TRBJ1-1|TRBV19|TRBD1|medium-sized
TGTGCCAGTAGTATGGGGGACAGGCGGGCCACTGAAGCTTTCTTT
CASSMGDRRATEAFF
>TRBJ2-3|TRBV9|NA|NA
TGTGCCAGCAGCGGAGGGGTGGGTACAGATACGCAGTATTTT
CASSGGVGTDTQYF
>TRBJ1-5|TRBV5-6|NA|NA
TGTGCCAGCAGCTCTACGGGTCAGCCCCAGCATTTT
CASSSTGQPQHF
>TRBJ1-5|TRBV5-1|NA|few
TGCGCCAGCAGCCTGGACGGAGATAGCAATCAGCCCCAGCATTTT
CASSLDGDSNQPQHF
>TRBJ2-5|TRBV7-2|NA|NA
TGTGCCAGCAGCCCGAGCTGGTTAGAAGAGACCCAGTACTTC
CASSPSWLEETQYF
>TRBJ1-5|TRBV28|NA|NA
TGTGCCAGCAGTTTAGGGTTAGCAGGGGAGAGTCAGCCCCAGCATTTT
CASSLGLAGESQPQHF
>TRBJ2-3|TRBV2|TRBD2|few
TGTGCCAGCAGGGCTTACACTAGCGGGGGGCTCGCAGATACGCAGTATTTT
CASRAYTSGGLADTQYF
>TRBJ1-2|TRBV19|NA|NA
TGTGCCAGTAGTATAGCGCCGAAAGGAAACTATGGCTACACCTTC
CASSIAPKGNYGYTF
>TRBJ1-2|TRBV5-8|NA|few
TGTGCCAGCAGCTTGGGTAGCTTATCTAACTATGGCTACACCTTC
CASSLGSLSNYGYTF
>TRBJ2-3|TRBV7-9|NA|NA
TGTGCCAGCAGTCCTAAGGGTCCAGATACGCAGTATTTT
CASSPKGPDTQYF
>TRBJ2-5|TRBV5-4|NA|NA
TGTGCCAGCAGCTGGTCCCAAGAGACCCAGTACTTC
CASSWSQETQYF
>TRBJ2-7|TRBV2|NA|NA
TGTGCCAGCGGTTCGGGATACGAGCAGTACTTC
CASGSGYEQYF
>TRBJ1-3|TRBV7-6|TRBD1|few
TGTGCCAGCAGCTTGGAAGGCAGGGCAGGGGGCCACTCTGGAAACACCATATATTTT
CASSLEGRAGGHSGNTIYF
>TRBJ2-1|TRBV6-6|TRBD2|NA
TGTGCCAGCAGTTACTCCGGGGGGGCAAATTACAATGAGCAGTTCTTC
CASSYSGGANYNEQFF
>TRBJ2-6|TRBV2|NA|NA
TGTGCCAGCAGTCACAGGGACTCTGGGGCCAACGTCCTGACTTTC
CASSHRDSGANVLTF
>TRBJ2-1|TRBV30|TRBD1|NA
TGTGCCTGGACCGACGGGACAGGGAACAATGAGCAGTTCTTC
CAWTDGTGNNEQFF
>TRBJ1-4|TRBV14|NA|NA
TGTGCCAGCAGCCCCTGGGGGCCAGGGGAAAAACTGTTTTTT
CASSPWGPGEKLFF
>TRBJ1-1|TRBV19|TRBD1|once
TGTGCCAGTAGCCGGGACAGGGGGGGGAACACTGAAGCTTTCTTT
CASSRDRGGNTEAFF
>TRBJ2-1|TRBV13|TRBD2|NA
TGTGCCAGCAGCATTTCCGGGACTAGCAGGTATGAGCAGTTCTTC
CASSISGTSRYEQFF
>TRBJ2-5|TRBV11-3|TRBD1|NA
TGTGCCAGCAGCCGGGACAGCCGGGGAGAGACCCAGTACTTC
CASSRDSRGETQYF
>TRBJ2-1|TRBV6-5|NA|NA
TGTGCCAGCCGACAGTTATTGGAGGTATCGTGGTTCTTC
CASRQLLEVSWFF